This T cell receptor beta chain stems from a study of OX40 agonist ivuxolimab in advanced cancers. With respect to the entire study: The costimulatory receptor OX40 (CD134) was targeted by ivuxolimab, a fully human IgG2 agonistic monoclonal antibody. Intravenous ivuxolimab was administered to patients every 2 weeks at six dose levels: 0.01, 0.1, 0.3, 1.5, 3 and 10 mg/kg. Peripheral TCRbeta sequencing aimed to test whether ivuxolimab altered TCR sequence diversity and caused clonal T-cell expansion. The paper reports the monotherapy dose-escalation portion (N of about 47 patients) of the phase I ivuxolimab trial. Patients were allowed to have had prior anti-PD-1, anti-PD-L1 or anti-CTLA-4 therapy, and 40% to 45% of the dose-escalation patients had previously received checkpoint inhibitors. Partial responses occurred in three dose-escalation patients, of whom one had hepatocellular carcinoma and two had cutaneous melanoma. Among the approximately 50 dose-escalation patients, 19 had hepatocellular carcinoma, some 15 melanoma, 9 renal cell carcinoma and 9 head and neck cancer. In the dose-escalation cohort, more than 75% of patients were male, and the mean age was approximately 60 years, with a range of roughly 20 to 80. Results and caveats for the whole study, not just this receptor: In the 0.1-3.0 mg/kg groups, partial responders had among the lowest normalized peripheral clonal expansion, particularly in CD8+ T cells. At doses of 0.1 to 3.0 mg/kg, clonal expansion of both CD4+ and CD8+ T cells in blood was seen between baseline and week 6. The antigen specificity of the peripheral T cells that underwent clonal expansion was not determined. Low levels of normalized T-cell clonal expansion were also shown by some nonresponding patients. After ivuxolimab, more expanded clones were found on average in CD8+ T cells than in CD4+ T cells.

Patients with a history of autoimmune disease or receiving systemic immunosuppression were excluded from the trial. Peripheral blood for TCR sequencing was collected from all dose cohorts at baseline, on cycle 4 day 1, and on cycle 7 day 1. The samples were taken from a phase I, first-in-human, multicenter, open-label dose-escalation trial of ivuxolimab. Adults with locally advanced or metastatic head and neck squamous cell, hepatocellular, melanoma or renal cell carcinoma were enrolled in the trial. Before TCR sequencing, CD4+ T cells and CD8+ T cells from peripheral blood were sorted into separate populations. On this clone: This receptor's antigen is unknown. The sample holds no much larger clone one base away, and base qualities are not on file.

The CDR3 numbers 14 residues from cysteine through phenylalanine. The kept DNA is CDR3 alone, 42 bases in frame from the first base. From a lookup of the germline V gene, CDR1 and CDR2 are MNHEY and SVGAGI. V is trimmed back by 7 bases and J by 7 bases, and the junction contains 7 bases that no gene match accounts for. To sequence the TCRbeta CDR3 region, genomic DNA was isolated from the sorted cells. The immunoSEQ Assay was used to sequence the TCRbeta CDR3 regions. Drawn from immuneACCESS, this table holds only the in-frame rearrangements with V and J called that TCRdb kept. Clones are partly lost; checked studies trace under half to an unresolved V gene and leave the rest unexplained. The sample yields around 40,000 clones; around three quarters were counted once. The top ten clonotypes cover about 4% of the sample.

The source of this sequence is an adult with an advanced solid tumor such as melanoma, head and neck, liver or kidney cancer. The V and J genes are TRBV6-5 and TRBJ1-2; 12 bases in between match TRBD1. Sequenced material: CD4+ or CD8+ T cells sorted from blood, taken in a trial of the OX40 agonist ivuxolimab. CDR3 region: CASTPGTGGFGYTF. The DNA reads as follows: TGTGCCAGCACCCCCGGGACAGGGGGCTTTGGCTACACCTTC.